The 29 T cell receptor beta chains listed next were all sequenced from one sample in a study of blood T cell repertoires in COVID-19. Using immunoSEQ multiplex PCR, the repertoire was profiled, and TCRdb retains in-frame clones only, with some absent. Among 94,000 or so clones listed, almost 90% were seen once. The sequenced material came from peripheral blood. The receptors here all came from a woman in her seventies with acute or convalescent COVID-19.

The chain joins TRBV18 to TRBJ2-1; D unclear. V shed 5 bases and J shed 1 base, with 15 bases lying between them. The CDR3 sequence is 16 residues long. Germline V gene data show CDR1 as KGHSH and CDR2 as LQKENI. This chain's CDR3 is CASSSSLGGSYNEQFF. CDR3 DNA: TGTGCCAGCTCATCGTCCCTAGGTGGGTCCTACAATGAGCAGTTCTTC.

The genes are TRBV19 and TRBJ1-5; 8 bases align to TRBD1. CDR3 size: 17 residues. The V gene's germline CDR1 is LNHDA and CDR2 SQIVND (reference sequence). V was pared by 4 bases and J by 2 bases, with 10 bases of the junction left unmatched. The CDR3 loop reads CASSTLFRGLGNQPQHF. The CDR3 DNA is TGTGCCAGTAGTACCCTCTTCAGGGGGCTGGGCAATCAGCCCCAGCATTTT.

The chain links TRBV27 to TRBJ2-7; D is unclear. This CDR3 comprises 14 residues. The germline V gene encodes CDR1 MNHEY and CDR2 SMNVEV (reference sequence). Trimming took 6 bases from V and 2 from J, leaving 14 bases between them. The CDR3 sequence is CASSKSRGPYEQYF. In DNA, the CDR3 is TGTGCCAGCAGCAAATCCCGAGGCCCCTACGAGCAGTACTTC.

The chain joins TRBV2 to TRBJ1-3; possible D gene TRBD1, 5 bases. The CDR3 consists of 16 residues. Between the trimmed V and J ends, which lost 3 bases and 1 base, there was a span of 13 bases. In germline, CDR1 is SNHLY, CDR2 FYNNEI. CDR3: CASSELGHRSGNTIYF. The CDR3 nucleotides are TGTGCCAGCAGTGAGTTGGGGCACAGATCTGGAAACACCATATATTTT.

This rearrangement joins TRBV24-1 to TRBJ2-5; TRBD2 matches 16 bases. Losses at the gene ends were 4 bases for V and 1 base for J; bases not matched to a gene: 5. Germline loops: CDR1 KGHDR, CDR2 SFDVKD. The CDR3 is 18 amino acids. The CDR3 sequence: CATSDSGLAGGSQETQYF. The CDR3 DNA reads TGTGCCACCAGTGACTCGGGACTAGCGGGAGGGAGCCAAGAGACCCAGTACTTC.

This CDR3 is CASSYSPGSTDTQYF. CDR3 coding DNA: TGTGCCAGCAGTTACTCTCCCGGGTCCACAGATACGCAGTATTTT. The J gene is TRBJ2-3, the V gene TRBV6-5; D is unclear. Germline assignment: CDR1 MNHEY and CDR2 SVGAGI. The length of the CDR3 is 15 residues. V was clipped by 0 bases and J by 2 bases, with 9 bases between them.

The V gene is TRBV27, the J gene TRBJ2-5, with D possibly matching TRBD1 (5 bases). The CDR3 is made up of 14 amino acids. Germline assignment: CDR1 MNHEY and CDR2 SMNVEV (reference sequence). Trimming took 2 bases from V and 2 from J, leaving 9 bases between them. CDR3 loop: CASSLQGRQETQYF. The CDR3 DNA is TGTGCCAGCAGTTTACAGGGTCGTCAAGAGACCCAGTACTTC.

V gene TRBV19 combines with J gene TRBJ1-4; D is ambiguous. The V gene lost 3 bases and the J gene lost 8 bases, with 16 bases spanning the gap. The V gene's germline CDR1 is LNHDA and CDR2 SQIVND (reference sequence). This CDR3 has 15 residues. The CDR3 region is CASSIPTRQKEKLFF. In nucleotides, the CDR3 is TGTGCCAGTAGTATCCCGACAAGGCAAAAGGAAAAACTGTTTTTT.

The chain couples TRBV24-1 to TRBJ1-1, with TRBD1 matching over 10 bases. Trimming cost V 7 bases and J 6 bases; bases outside gene matches: 10. The germline gives CDR1 KGHDR, CDR2 SFDVKD. The CDR3 spans 15 residues. CDR3 DNA sequence: TGTGCCACCAGAGCCGGGACAGGGGCCTACGCTGAAGCTTTCTTT. This translates into CATRAGTGAYAEAFF.

CDR3 nucleotides: TGTGCCACCAGGCACCGGGACTCCCTGGGGACCGGGGAGCTGTTTTTT. It encodes CATRHRDSLGTGELFF. The J gene is TRBJ2-2, the V gene TRBV24-1; D perhaps matches TRBD2 (6 bases). The CDR3 length is 16 residues. Deletions cut 7 bases from V and 5 bases from J, with 19 bases between. Germline V lookup: CDR1 KGHDR, CDR2 SFDVKD.

This clone appeared once. The V and J genes are TRBV27 and TRBJ2-7; 7 nucleotides match TRBD1. The CDR3 contains 14 residues. Germline V gives CDR1 MNHEY, CDR2 SMNVEV (reference sequence). Unmatched junction bases numbered 3, after V lost 1 base and J lost 3 bases. CDR3: CASSLFAGGYEQYF. CDR3 bases: TGTGCCAGCAGTTTATTCGCAGGGGGCTACGAGCAGTACTTC.

The chain joins TRBV11-2 to TRBJ1-2, with D uncertain. The CDR3 totals 12 residues. CDR1 SGHAT and CDR2 FQNNGV come from the germline V gene. Trimming removed 3 bases from V and 1 base from J, with 3 bases in between. The CDR3 protein is CASSFSNYGYTF. The DNA of the CDR3 is TGTGCCAGCAGCTTCAGTAACTATGGCTACACCTTC. Full variable domain (remainder filled in from reference TRBV11-2 and TRBJ1-2): EAGVAQSPRYKIIEKRQSVAFWCNPISGHATLYWYQQILGQGPKLLIQFQNNGVVDDSQLPKDRFSAERLKGVDSTLKIQPAKLEDSAVYLCASSFSNYGYTFGSGTRLTVV.

This clone occurred once. The chain employs TRBV5-1 and TRBJ1-1, with 8 bases lining up with TRBD1. Per germline, CDR1 SGHRS and CDR2 YFSETQ. The junction had 1 base not matched to a gene; V was cut back by 0 bases and J by 0 bases. The CDR3 length is 15 residues. The chain's CDR3 is CASSLDRGVNTEAFF. CDR3 coding DNA: TGCGCCAGCAGCTTGGACAGGGGGGTGAACACTGAAGCTTTCTTT.

Only one count was recorded for this clone. The chain couples TRBV4-1 to TRBJ2-2; the match to TRBD2 covers 7 bases. This CDR3 is 14 amino acids long. V shed 4 bases, J shed 4 bases, and the junction held 3 bases outside the gene matches. Germline CDR1 is MGHRA and CDR2 is YSYEKL. Here the CDR3 reads CASSLGGSTGELFF. The CDR3, as DNA: TGCGCCAGCAGCCTAGGCGGGAGCACCGGGGAGCTGTTTTTT.

V and J are TRBV20-1 and TRBJ1-5, with 7 positions matching TRBD1. The CDR3 runs to 14 residues. The V gene's germline CDR1 is DFQATT and CDR2 SNEGSKA (reference sequence). Trimming took 3 bases from V and 6 from J; bases not matched to a gene: 8. CDR3 in amino acids: CSASDGGTVQPQHF. The CDR3, as DNA: TGCAGTGCTAGTGATGGAGGGACAGTTCAGCCCCAGCATTTT.

J is TRBJ1-2 and V is TRBV3-1 (or the pseudogene TRBV3-2); D gene uncertain. V lost 0 bases, J lost 7 bases, and 15 bases lay in between. Germline V gene sequence: CDR1 LGHDT, CDR2 YNNKEL (reference sequence). The CDR3 length is 15 residues. The CDR3 DNA sequence: TGTGCCAGCAGCCAAGATCTCGGGGTTGCGAGTGGCTACACCTTC. It yields the protein CASSQDLGVASGYTF.

V gene TRBV5-8 combines with J gene TRBJ1-1; no clear D gene. V dropped 2 bases and J dropped 1 base, with 12 bases sitting between them. CDR1 and CDR2 from the germline V gene are SGHTS and YDEGEE. The CDR3 sequence is 15 residues long. The chain's CDR3 is CASSFEFLGNTEAFF. CDR3 DNA sequence: TGTGCCAGCAGCTTCGAATTTCTCGGGAACACTGAAGCTTTCTTT. Full variable domain (remainder filled in from reference TRBV5-8 and TRBJ1-1): EAGVTQSPTHLIKTRGQQATLRCSPISGHTSVYWYQQALGLGLQFLLWYDEGEERNRGNFPPRFSGRQFPNYSSELNVNALELEDSALYLCASSFEFLGNTEAFFGQGTRLTVV.

The rearrangement uses TRBV13 and TRBJ1-2; D ambiguous. The CDR3 contains 13 residues. Trimming pared 5 bases from V and 8 bases from J, leaving 15 bases between. Germline V gene data show CDR1 as PRHDT and CDR2 as FYEKMQ (reference sequence). Here the CDR3 DNA reads TGTGCCAGCAGCCCCGGGTTGGGTGAAGGCTACACCTTC. Residues: CASSPGLGEGYTF. The whole variable domain, remainder taken from reference TRBV13 and TRBJ1-2, is AAGVIQSPRHLIKEKRETATLKCYPIPRHDTVYWYQQGPGQDPQFLISFYEKMQSDKGSIPDRFSAQQFSDYHSELNMSSLELGDSALYFCASSPGLGEGYTFGSGTRLTVV.

This clone was found once. The genes are TRBV9 and TRBJ2-1; 7 positions agree with TRBD2. Looked up from germline, CDR1 is SGDLS and CDR2 is YYNGEE. V lost 3 bases and J lost 4; bases outside the gene matches: 16. The CDR3 is made up of 18 amino acids. CDR3 nucleotides: TGTGCCAGCAGCGCCCAGAACAACCGGGACTATATTTACAATGAGCAGTTCTTC. Translating it yields CASSAQNNRDYIYNEQFF.

This rearrangement joins TRBV5-1 to TRBJ2-2; D might be TRBD1 (6 bases). There are 14 residues in the CDR3. Germline V gene sequence: CDR1 SGHRS, CDR2 YFSETQ. V lost 1 base and J 4 bases, leaving 8 bases between the germline ends. CDR3 DNA: TGCGCCAGCAGCTTGATGGGGGCCACCGGGGAGCTGTTTTTT. This sequence encodes CASSLMGATGELFF.

This clone occurred once. V is TRBV18 and J is TRBJ2-7; D remains ambiguous. Trimming removed 6 bases at V and 6 bases at J, with 12 bases between. The CDR3 spans 12 residues. Germline lookup yields CDR1 KGHSH and CDR2 LQKENI. The CDR3 region is CASSPTPVEQYF. The DNA of the CDR3 is TGTGCCAGCTCCCCGACACCCGTCGAGCAGTACTTC. Complete variable domain (other parts from reference TRBV18 and TRBJ2-7): NAGVMQNPRHLVRRRGQEARLRCSPMKGHSHVYWYRQLPEEGLKFMVYLQKENIIDESGMPKERFSAEFPKEGPSILRIQQVVRGDSAAYFCASSPTPVEQYFGPGTRLTVT.

The chain combines TRBV28 with TRBJ1-2; 8 bases fit TRBD1. Trimming removed 7 bases from V and 4 bases from J; junction bases left unmatched: 17. The germline V gene encodes CDR1 MDHEN and CDR2 SYDVKM. The CDR3 loop spans 17 amino acids. As DNA, the CDR3 is TGTGCCAGCACCCAACAACGACCAGGGGGCGGAAGCTATGGCTACACCTTC. Its protein product is CASTQQRPGGGSYGYTF.

The chain links TRBV5-4 to TRBJ2-7; TRBD2 agrees at 9 bases. V shed 3 bases and J 6 bases; nucleotides not matched to a gene: 10. The germline CDR1 and CDR2 sequences are SGHNT and YYREEE (reference sequence). This CDR3 comprises 15 residues. The CDR3 protein is CASSSSGVRVSEQYF. DNA of the CDR3: TGTGCCAGCAGCTCTAGCGGGGTGAGAGTCTCCGAGCAGTACTTC.

The chain joins TRBV5-4 to TRBJ1-3, with 8 bases aligning to TRBD1. V was pared by 0 bases and J by 5 bases, with 4 bases of the junction left unmatched. The germline V gene has CDR1 SGHNT and CDR2 YYREEE (reference sequence). The CDR3 is 15 residues long. CDR3 nucleotides: TGTGCCAGCAGCTTGGGGACAGGGACTAGAAACACCATATATTTT. Translation gives CASSLGTGTRNTIYF.

This clone came up once. The J gene is TRBJ2-3, the V gene TRBV20-1; D is undetermined. The CDR3 is made up of 11 amino acids. CDR1 is DFQATT and CDR2 is SNEGSKA in the germline V gene (reference sequence). V was trimmed by 5 bases and J by 8 bases, leaving 11 bases between them. The CDR3 is CSARLLGTQYF. For the CDR3, the DNA is TGCAGTGCTCGACTTCTTGGTACGCAGTATTTT.

The chain joins TRBV6-5 to TRBJ1-6; maybe TRBD1 (6 bases). With 5 bases removed from V and 8 bases from J, the gap between germline ends came to 13 bases. The CDR3 has 14 residues. Per the germline V gene, CDR1 is MNHEY and CDR2 is SVGAGI. The CDR3 DNA follows: TGTGCCAGCAGTCCCGGGACATACGATTCACCCCTCCACTTT. Protein: CASSPGTYDSPLHF.

The chain has TRBV19 and TRBJ2-7; the match to TRBD1 covers 9 bases. Germline V CDR1 and CDR2: LNHDA, SQIVND (reference sequence). CDR3 size: 13 residues. J gave up 6 bases and V 9 bases, and 9 bases lay outside the gene matches. CDR3 DNA: TGTGCCAGCTCACCGGGACAGGGTGGCGAGCAGTACTTC. Its translation: CASSPGQGGEQYF.

V usage is TRBV27 and J usage is TRBJ1-1; 7 nucleotides align to TRBD1. This CDR3 spans 18 amino acids. Trimming removed 6 bases from V and 0 bases from J; junction bases left unmatched: 16. The germline CDR1 and CDR2 sequences are MNHEY and SMNVEV (reference sequence). The CDR3 region has the DNA TGTGCCAGCAGAAATAAGACAGGGTTTTGGGGAGTGAACACTGAAGCTTTCTTT. Translation gives CASRNKTGFWGVNTEAFF.

This sequence joins TRBV7-9 and TRBJ2-5; D gene ambiguous. V lost 0 bases, J lost 2 bases, and 10 bases lay in between. CDR1 SEHNR and CDR2 FQNEAQ come from the germline V gene (reference sequence). This CDR3 spans 15 amino acids. For the CDR3, the DNA is TGTGCCAGCAGCTTAGCGCAGGCGAAGCAAGAGACCCAGTACTTC. This encodes CASSLAQAKQETQYF. Full variable domain (outside the CDR3, taken from reference TRBV7-9 and TRBJ2-5): DTGVSQNPRHKITKRGQNVTFRCDPISEHNRLYWYRQTLGQGPEFLTYFQNEAQLEKSRLLSDRFSAERPKGSFSTLEIQRTEQGDSAMYLCASSLAQAKQETQYFGPGTRLLVL.